This TCR beta chain is from a study of T-cell memory formation after mild COVID-19 (dated by TCRdb to about 2021). A note on the overall study: TCR sequence clusters from the two donors were largely donor specific. Two young, previously healthy adult volunteers made up the cohort, one male and one female. T-cell clones expanding and contracting after mild COVID-19 in a couple of donors were tracked by longitudinal TCRalpha and TCRbeta repertoire sequencing.

The CDR3 measures 11 amino acids from cysteine to phenylalanine. Solely the CDR3 DNA is kept, with 33 bases framed from the first base. V is cut by 6 bases and J by 3 bases, and the space between the germline ends is 5 bases. What the work shows at the level of the full study, not this receptor alone: The study included only a couple of mild cases, and larger cohorts that include severe cases with pre-infection samples were judged to be necessary. Balanced CD4/CD8 phenotypes were observed for clones contracting from day 15 to 85, whereas a bias towards CD4+ was observed for a second wave of clones expanding from day 15 to 37. Contracting CD4+ clones were located mainly in the CM and EM memory subsets, whereas CD8+ clones were found to be enriched in EMRA. Some responding clones were found in pre-infection memory, which suggests that pre-existing cross-reactive memory T cells took part in the SARS-CoV-2 response. The second-wave clones that peaked on day 37 were not confirmed to be SARS-CoV-2 specific.

This clonotype was detected a few times. The clone's antigen remains unknown. Nothing much larger sits one base from this clone, and base qualities are not available. Ficoll-Paque density gradient centrifugation was used to isolate PBMCs. Sequencing used an Illumina NovaSeq 6000. Using 5'RACE with constant-segment primers, TCRalpha and TCRbeta cDNA libraries were constructed, with sample barcodes and unique molecular identifiers added in the process. Trizol reagent was used to extract RNA from every sample. Libraries were amplified in two PCR steps, with a second sample barcode and Illumina TruSeq adapters added in the second step. Libraries were sequenced on an Illumina NovaSeq with 2 x 150 bp paired-end reads. The authors' pipeline ran thus. The reads were demultiplexed and collapsed into UMI-guided consensus sequences using migec v1.2.7. With mixcr v2.1.11, UMI consensuses were aligned to TRA and TRB V and J templates and assembled into clonotypes. Clonotypes were classified as expanded or contracted when called significant by both edgeR and NoisET, with noise models trained on biological replicates. For edgeR calls, a false discovery rate-adjusted p below 0.01 and a log2 fold-change threshold of 1 were applied. PCA with hierarchical clustering of max-normalized trajectories of the 1000 most abundant clonotypes was used as exploratory dynamics analysis. The CD4 or CD8 phenotype of responding clones was assigned using the separately sequenced CD4+ and CD8+ repertoires. TCRdb cleaned the public reads at Q25 with fastp, built clones with MiXCR and kept in-frame beta chains. Each entry merges the rows of one CDR3 protein and shows their most common DNA and genes. None of the V and J calls come from the authors' own analysis; TCRdb made them. The sample records around 470,000 distinct CDR3 sequences, 15% to 20% of which are singletons. The top ten constitute approximately 8.4% of the sample.

Sequenced: PBMCs or a T cell subset sorted from them (not recorded which). The source is an adult woman who had mild COVID-19 (a few samples of this study predate the infection). The sample titles of this study are shuffled in the database, so cell type and time point are left out; the donor was told from shared clones. The chain uses TRBV12-3 or TRBV12-4 and TRBJ1-2; a confident D gene designation cannot be given. The DNA sequence is as follows: TGTGCCAGCAGCCCGGACTATGGCTACACCTTC. Its protein product is CASSPDYGYTF.